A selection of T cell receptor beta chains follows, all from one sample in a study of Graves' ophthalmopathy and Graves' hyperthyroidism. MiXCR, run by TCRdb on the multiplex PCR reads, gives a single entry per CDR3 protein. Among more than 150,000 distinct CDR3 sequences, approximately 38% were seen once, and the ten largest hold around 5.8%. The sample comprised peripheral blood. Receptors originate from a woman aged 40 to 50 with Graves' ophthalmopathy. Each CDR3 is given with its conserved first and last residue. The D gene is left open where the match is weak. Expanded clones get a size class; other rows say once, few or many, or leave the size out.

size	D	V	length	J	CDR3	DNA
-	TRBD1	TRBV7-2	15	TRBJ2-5	CASSLGETGVETQYF	TGTGCCAGCAGCTTAGGGGAGACAGGGGTAGAGACCCAGTACTTC
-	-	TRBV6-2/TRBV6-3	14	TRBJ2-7	CASSPQGLPYEQYF	TGTGCCAGCAGTCCGCAGGGGCTCCCCTACGAGCAGTACTTC
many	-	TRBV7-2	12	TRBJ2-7	CASSWAPGEQYF	TGTGCCAGCAGCTGGGCCCCGGGGGAGCAGTACTTC
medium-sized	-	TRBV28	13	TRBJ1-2	CASSYTLHYGYTF	TGTGCCAGCAGTTACACCTTACACTATGGCTACACCTTC
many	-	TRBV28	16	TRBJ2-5	CASSSKTQRHQESQYF	TGTGCCAGCAGTTCAAAGACCCAGCGTCATCAAGAGAGCCAGTACTTC
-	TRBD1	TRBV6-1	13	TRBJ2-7	CASRPAQGWGQYF	TGTGCCAGCAGACCCGCACAGGGGTGGGGGCAGTACTTC
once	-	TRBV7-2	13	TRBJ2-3	CASSLIVVDTQYF	TGTGCCAGCAGCTTAATCGTGGTAGATACGCAGTATTTT
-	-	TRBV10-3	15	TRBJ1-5	CATFPGMTRNQPQHF	TGTGCCACCTTCCCAGGGATGACCCGCAATCAGCCCCAGCATTTT
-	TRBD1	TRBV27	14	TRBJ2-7	CAITPGTGTGEQYF	TGTGCCATCACTCCTGGGACAGGGACCGGCGAGCAGTACTTC
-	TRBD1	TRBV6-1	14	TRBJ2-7	CASRPALPGGEQYF	TGTGCCAGCAGACCCGCTCTGCCAGGGGGCGAGCAGTACTTC
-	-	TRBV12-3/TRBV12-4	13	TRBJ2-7	CASSGVGTNEQYF	TGTGCCAGCAGCGGGGTGGGGACGAACGAGCAGTACTTC
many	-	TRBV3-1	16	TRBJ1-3	CASSEDAFAGGNTIYF	TGTGCCAGCAGCGAGGACGCTTTCGCCGGTGGAAACACCATATATTTT
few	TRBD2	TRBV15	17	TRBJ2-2	CATSRKLAGDGTGELFF	TGTGCCACCAGCAGGAAGCTAGCGGGAGATGGTACCGGGGAGCTGTTTTTT
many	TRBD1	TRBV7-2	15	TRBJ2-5	CASSSLTGESETQYF	TGTGCCAGCAGCTCCCTCACAGGGGAAAGCGAGACCCAGTACTTC
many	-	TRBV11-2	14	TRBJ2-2	CASSSARNTGELFF	TGTGCCAGCAGCTCAGCCAGGAACACCGGGGAGCTGTTTTTT
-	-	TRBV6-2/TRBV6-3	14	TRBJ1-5	CASSYRRGNQPQHF	TGTGCCAGCAGTTATAGGCGGGGGAATCAGCCCCAGCATTTT
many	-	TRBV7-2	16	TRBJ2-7	CASSSDRGRGTYEQYF	TGTGCCAGCAGCTCCGACCGGGGCCGCGGGACCTACGAGCAGTACTTC
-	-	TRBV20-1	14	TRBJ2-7	CSARSKGGTYEQYF	TGCAGTGCTAGGTCAAAGGGCGGCACCTACGAGCAGTACTTC
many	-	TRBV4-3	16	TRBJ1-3	CASSQDLGYSGNTIYF	TGCGCCAGCAGCCAAGACCTGGGATACTCTGGAAACACCATATATTTT
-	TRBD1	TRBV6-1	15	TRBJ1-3	CASIATGVSGNTIYF	TGTGCCAGCATCGCTACAGGGGTCTCTGGAAACACCATATATTTT
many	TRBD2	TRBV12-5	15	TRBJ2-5	CASGLLAGGEETQYF	TGTGCTAGTGGTTTGTTAGCGGGGGGGGAAGAGACCCAGTACTTC
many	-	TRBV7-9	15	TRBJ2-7	CASSSREYGSGEQYF	TGTGCCAGCAGTTCCCGGGAGTACGGGAGTGGAGAGCAGTACTTC
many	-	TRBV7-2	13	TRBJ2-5	CASSRPGQETQYF	TGTGCCAGCAGCCGCCCGGGCCAAGAGACCCAGTACTTC
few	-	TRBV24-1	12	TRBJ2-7	CATSSGSYEQYF	TGTGCCACCAGTAGCGGGTCCTACGAGCAGTACTTC
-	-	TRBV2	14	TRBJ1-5	CASSYDYSNQPQHF	TGTGCCAGCAGTTACGATTATAGCAATCAGCCCCAGCATTTT
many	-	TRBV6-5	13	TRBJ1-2	CASSYSGEGGYTF	TGTGCCAGCAGTTACTCCGGTGAGGGAGGCTACACCTTC
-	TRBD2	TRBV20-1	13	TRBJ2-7	CSAEGLAVYEQYF	TGCAGTGCTGAGGGACTAGCGGTCTACGAGCAGTACTTC
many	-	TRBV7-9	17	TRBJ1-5	CASSLGAELLGNQPQHF	TGTGCCAGCAGCTTAGGGGCGGAACTATTGGGCAATCAGCCCCAGCATTTT
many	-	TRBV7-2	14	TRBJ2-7	CASSPKTLAYEQYF	TGTGCCAGCAGCCCAAAGACTCTAGCCTACGAGCAGTACTTC
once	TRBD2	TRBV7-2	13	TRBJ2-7	CGGGGGMYYEQYF	TGTGGGGGGGGGGGGGGAATGTACTACGAGCAGTACTTC
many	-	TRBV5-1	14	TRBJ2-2	CASSFLQTAGELFF	TGCGCCAGCAGCTTCCTACAGACTGCCGGGGAGCTGTTTTTT
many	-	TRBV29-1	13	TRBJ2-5	CSVGVGRGETQYF	TGCAGCGTCGGGGTGGGCCGAGGGGAGACCCAGTACTTC
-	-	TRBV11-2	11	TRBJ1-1	CASSSSPKAFF	TGTGCCAGCAGCTCATCACCTAAAGCTTTCTTT
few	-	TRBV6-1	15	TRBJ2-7	CASSAGPAATYEQYF	TGTGCCAGCAGTGCCGGCCCTGCAGCCACCTACGAGCAGTACTTC
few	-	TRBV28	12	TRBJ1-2	CASSLKAYGYTF	TGTGCCAGCAGTTTAAAGGCTTATGGCTACACCTTC
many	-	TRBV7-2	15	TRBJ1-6	CASSIGTPQDSPLHF	TGTGCCAGCAGCATCGGGACCCCACAAGATTCACCCCTCCACTTT
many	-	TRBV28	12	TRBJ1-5	CASSLVSQPQHF	TGTGCCAGCAGTTTAGTTTCTCAGCCCCAGCATTTT
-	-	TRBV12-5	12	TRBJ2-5	CASGLRAETQYF	TGTGCTAGTGGTTTAAGGGCAGAGACCCAGTACTTC
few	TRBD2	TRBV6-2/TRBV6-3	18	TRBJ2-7	CASSGGPPLAGGAYEQYF	TGTGCCAGCAGCGGGGGACCACCTCTAGCGGGGGGCGCCTACGAGCAGTACTTC
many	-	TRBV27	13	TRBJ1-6	CASSLSEVSPLHF	TGTGCCAGCAGTTTATCAGAGGTTTCACCCCTCCACTTT
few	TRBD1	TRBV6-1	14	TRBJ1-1	CASIRDREVGEAFF	TGTGCCAGCATCAGGGACAGGGAAGTGGGTGAAGCTTTCTTT
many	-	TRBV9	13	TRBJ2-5	CASSVDSLGTQYF	TGTGCCAGCAGCGTAGACAGTTTGGGGACCCAGTACTTC
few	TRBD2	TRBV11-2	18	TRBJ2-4	CASSLGPRLAGEGGIQYF	TGTGCCAGCAGCTTAGGACCAAGACTAGCGGGAGAAGGGGGCATTCAGTACTTC
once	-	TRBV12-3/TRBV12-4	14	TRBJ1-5	CASSFFGPGQPQHF	TGTGCCAGCAGTTTCTTTGGACCTGGCCAGCCCCAGCATTTT
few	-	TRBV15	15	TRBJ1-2	CATSRKTGGEGGYTF	TGTGCCACCAGCAGAAAGACAGGAGGCGAGGGAGGCTACACCTTC
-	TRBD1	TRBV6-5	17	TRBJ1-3	CASSSTGQGPSGSTIYF	TGTGCCAGCAGTTCTACGGGACAGGGCCCGTCTGGAAGCACCATATATTTT
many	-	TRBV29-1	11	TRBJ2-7	CSVAGKYEQYF	TGCAGCGTTGCAGGAAAATACGAGCAGTACTTC
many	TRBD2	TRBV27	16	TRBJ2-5	CASSYTRVAGVETQYF	TGTGCCAGCAGTTATACTCGGGTAGCGGGGGTAGAGACCCAGTACTTC
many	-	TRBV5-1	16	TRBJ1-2	CASSFPGQNDPYGYTF	TGCGCCAGCAGCTTTCCGGGGCAGAACGACCCCTATGGCTACACCTTC
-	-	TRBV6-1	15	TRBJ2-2	CASSRGTELTGELFF	TGTGCCAGCAGCCGCGGGACAGAACTCACCGGGGAGCTGTTTTTT
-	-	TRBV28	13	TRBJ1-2	CASSLWGEDGYTF	TGTGCCAGCAGTTTGTGGGGTGAAGATGGCTACACCTTC
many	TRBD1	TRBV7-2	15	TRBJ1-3	CASRLQGAWGNTIYF	TGTGCCAGCAGACTACAGGGGGCGTGGGGAAACACCATATATTTT
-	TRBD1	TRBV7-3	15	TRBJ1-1	CASSTGTGWATEAFF	TGTGCCAGCAGCACCGGGACAGGGTGGGCCACTGAAGCTTTCTTT
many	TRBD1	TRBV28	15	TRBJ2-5	CASSPWTGEQETQYF	TGTGCCAGCAGCCCATGGACAGGGGAGCAAGAGACCCAGTACTTC
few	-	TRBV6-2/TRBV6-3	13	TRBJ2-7	CASSYVPLTEQYF	TGTGCCAGCAGTTACGTACCGCTAACCGAGCAGTACTTC
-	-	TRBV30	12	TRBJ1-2	CACAGRDYGYTF	TGTGCCTGCGCGGGGCGGGACTATGGCTACACCTTC
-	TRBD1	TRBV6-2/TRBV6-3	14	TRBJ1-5	CASSPAGGIQPQHF	TGTGCCAGCAGCCCCGCAGGGGGCATTCAGCCCCAGCATTTT
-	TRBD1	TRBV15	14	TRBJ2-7	CATSRPGTAYEQYF	TGTGCCACCAGCAGACCCGGGACAGCTTACGAGCAGTACTTC
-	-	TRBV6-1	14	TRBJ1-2	CASSPAGRPYGYTF	TGTGCCAGCAGTCCCGCGGGCAGGCCCTATGGCTACACCTTC
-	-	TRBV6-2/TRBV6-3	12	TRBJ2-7	CASQDGTYEQYF	TGTGCCAGCCAGGACGGGACCTACGAGCAGTACTTC